The T cell receptor (beta chain) under discussion was sequenced for a study of response to subunit inactivated influenza vaccine. Study observations and caveats: After each seasonal influenza vaccination, few new T cells are recruited, the authors suggested.

One entry per CDR3 protein, called by TCRdb with MiXCR from the RT-PCR reads. Of 860,000 or so distinct CDR3 sequences listed, approximately 22% were seen once; the top ten hold about 10%. In regard to this clonotype: Its specificity is not known.

The source material was PBMCs from blood, sampled 5 days after vaccination. This receptor was identified in a middle-aged man who received an inactivated influenza vaccine.

The CDR3 loop reads CAWSVSTDTQYF. The CDR3 DNA sequence: TGTGCCTGGAGTGTTTCCACAGATACGCAGTATTTT. This sequence joins TRBV30 and TRBJ2-3, with no clear D. Between the trimmed V and J ends, which lost 0 bases and 2 bases, there was a span of 3 bases. This CDR3 region has 12 residues. Germline loops: CDR1 GTSNPN, CDR2 SVGIG (reference sequence).